These 2 T cell receptor beta chains were all obtained from the same sample, sequenced in a study of early T cells in non-severe SARS-CoV-2 infection. One entry per CDR3 protein, called by TCRdb with MiXCR from the 5' RACE reads. The table has more than 55,000 distinct CDR3 sequences, approximately 6.1% seen once. Sequenced here: whole blood, sampled at baseline. Receptors were obtained from an adult who was a healthcare worker with PCR-confirmed SARS-CoV-2 infection or an uninfected control (not recorded which).

This sequence joins TRBV5-1 and TRBJ2-2; the D call may be TRBD1 or TRBD2 (5 bases each). The CDR3 extends over 15 amino acids. V gave up 4 bases and J gave up 2 bases, with 12 bases separating them. From germline, CDR1 is SGHRS and CDR2 YFSETQ. CDR3 sequence reads: CASSPGGDNTGELFF. The CDR3 nucleotides read TGCGCCAGCAGCCCTGGTGGGGACAACACCGGGGAGCTGTTTTTT.

This clonotype has at least ten counts. This chain connects TRBV14 to TRBJ2-1, with 15 bases fitting TRBD2. The CDR3 totals 14 residues. Germline trimming cut 6 bases from V and 7 bases from J; bases unmatched to any gene: 1. The V gene's germline CDR1 is SGHDN and CDR2 FVKESK. The CDR3 coding sequence is TGTGCCAGCAGTGGGACTAGCGGGAGGAATGAGCAGTTCTTC. It translates to CASSGTSGRNEQFF.